This entry concerns a single T cell receptor beta chain. These data are taken from a study of blood T cell repertoires in COVID-19. Using immunoSEQ multiplex PCR, the repertoire was profiled, and TCRdb retains in-frame clones only, with some absent. The sample carries around 71,000 clones, approximately 83% recorded once. The TCR comes from a man between 70 and 80 years old with acute or convalescent COVID-19. Material for sequencing was peripheral blood.

The CDR3 nucleotides are TGCGCCAGCGGTGCTAGCTACGAGCAGTACTTC. It is translated as CASGASYEQYF. The V and J genes are TRBV4-3 and TRBJ2-7; D is unresolved. The CDR3 consists of 11 residues. CDR1 is LGHNA, CDR2 YSLEER, per germline. Trimming stripped 8 bases from V and 3 bases from J, with 8 bases between.